These 28 T cell receptor beta chains were all obtained from the same sample, sequenced in a study of blood T cell repertoires in COVID-19. Assay: immunoSEQ multiplex PCR; the TCRdb copy retains only in-frame clones and omits some. Found here are around 180,000 clones, under 90% of them singletons; the top ten hold roughly a tenth. The sample comprised peripheral blood. The receptors stem from a woman of 80 years or more with active or convalescent COVID-19.

This rearrangement joins TRBV7-9 to TRBJ2-1; the match to TRBD2 covers 16 bases. Germline V CDR1 and CDR2: SEHNR, FQNEAQ (reference sequence). The CDR3 contains 19 residues. J was trimmed by 0 bases and V by 5 bases; bases with no gene match: 7. Written as DNA, the CDR3 is TGTGCCAGCAGCATGGGACTAGCGGGAGGGCACATCTCCTACAATGAGCAGTTCTTC. It codes for CASSMGLAGGHISYNEQFF.

The rearrangement links TRBV18 to TRBJ2-6; a possible D gene is TRBD1 (6 bases). Deletions cut 5 bases from V and 4 bases from J, with 12 bases between. The V gene's germline CDR1 is KGHSH and CDR2 LQKENI. The CDR3 is 15 residues long. The CDR3 is CASSSQGLGANVLTF. The CDR3 DNA is TGTGCCAGCTCATCTCAGGGGCTAGGGGCCAACGTCCTGACTTTC.

J is TRBJ2-1 and V is TRBV7-3; TRBD2 aligns across 9 bases. V dropped 1 base and J dropped 2; count of bases not matched to a gene: 3. This CDR3 has 16 residues. Germline V lookup: CDR1 SGHTA, CDR2 FQGTGA. CDR3 sequence (DNA): TGTGCCAGCAGCTTAAAGGGACTAGCCGCCTACAATGAGCAGTTCTTC. This translates into CASSLKGLAAYNEQFF.

The rearrangement links TRBV18 to TRBJ1-5; weak D call: TRBD1 (5 bases). The CDR3 sequence is 15 residues long. Germline V gene lookup returns CDR1 KGHSH and CDR2 LQKENI. The V gene lost 4 bases and the J gene lost 4 bases, with 14 bases spanning the gap. The CDR3 sequence is CASSHEQVTNQPQHF. For the CDR3, the DNA is TGTGCCAGCTCACACGAACAGGTTACTAATCAGCCCCAGCATTTT.

The chain is built from TRBV5-1 and TRBJ2-1, with 9 bases that match TRBD2. The germline CDR1 and CDR2 sequences are SGHRS and YFSETQ. The junction had 8 bases not matched to a gene; V was cut back by 0 bases and J by 7 bases. The CDR3 is 16 amino acids. The CDR3 coding sequence is TGCGCCAGCAGCTTGGGTGCGGGAGGGCCAGAAAATGAGCAGTTCTTC. The encoded protein is CASSLGAGGPENEQFF.

The genes are TRBV6-1 and TRBJ2-7, with 9 bases identical to TRBD1. This CDR3 contains 19 residues. CDR1 is MNHNS, CDR2 SASEGT, per germline. The V and J ends lost 2 bases and 3 bases, in that order; junction bases with no gene match: 17. CDR3 region: CASSETILPGQGRVYEQYF. The CDR3 bases are TGTGCCAGCAGTGAAACTATACTTCCGGGACAGGGAAGGGTCTACGAGCAGTACTTC.

This chain uses TRBV2 with TRBJ2-7; TRBD2 is a possible D gene (5 bases). Germline CDR1 is SNHLY and CDR2 is FYNNEI. Trimming removed 8 bases at V and 2 bases at J, with 13 bases between. CDR3 length equals 13 residues. The CDR3 bases are TGTGCCAGCGTGGTAGCGTGGGCCTACGAGCAGTACTTC. The encoded protein is CASVVAWAYEQYF.

The table lists this clone with a few counts. The genes are TRBV6-1 and TRBJ1-1; 7 bases are shared with TRBD1. The CDR3 loop spans 16 amino acids. From germline, CDR1 is MNHNS and CDR2 SASEGT. Losses at the gene ends were 2 bases for V and 6 bases for J; bases not matched to a gene: 12. CDR3 in DNA: TGTGCCAGCAGTGAACCTGTCGGCAGGGGGGACGCTGAAGCTTTCTTT. It specifies CASSEPVGRGDAEAFF.

A single count supports this clone. The J gene is TRBJ1-3, the V gene TRBV19; 7 bases line up with TRBD1. After removal of 10 bases from V and 0 bases from J, the junction contained 9 bases not matched to a gene. Germline CDR1 LNHDA, CDR2 SQIVND (reference sequence). There are 15 residues in the CDR3. This CDR3 is CATTPTGSSGNTIYF. DNA of the CDR3: TGTGCCACTACACCGACAGGGAGCTCTGGAAACACCATATATTTT.

V and J are TRBV5-1 and TRBJ2-7; D possibly corresponds to TRBD2 (6 bases). Germline lookup yields CDR1 SGHRS and CDR2 YFSETQ. The CDR3 runs 16 residues. Trimming removed 2 bases from V and 2 bases from J, with 17 bases in between. The DNA for the CDR3 is TGCGCCAGCAGCTTCAACACCGGGACTGAGCCCTACGAGCAGTACTTC. It specifies CASSFNTGTEPYEQYF. The whole variable domain, filled in from reference TRBV5-1 and TRBJ2-7, reads KAGVTQTPRYLIKTRGQQVTLSCSPISGHRSVSWYQQTPGQGLQFLFEYFSETQRNKGNFPGRFSGRQFSNSRSEMNVSTLELGDSALYLCASSFNTGTEPYEQYFGPGTRLTVT.

This clone has just one count. The rearrangement uses TRBV7-9 and TRBJ1-2; 10 bases are a match to TRBD1. CDR3 length equals 15 residues. Germline V gene sequence: CDR1 SEHNR, CDR2 FQNEAQ (reference sequence). V dropped 5 bases and J dropped 8; count of bases not matched to a gene: 11. CDR3 sequence reads: CASSLWTGGLIGYTF. CDR3 in DNA: TGTGCCAGCAGCCTTTGGACAGGGGGATTAATCGGCTACACCTTC.

The chain has TRBV18 and TRBJ1-2, with a possible D match to TRBD1 (6 bases). Germline values: CDR1 KGHSH, CDR2 LQKENI. The CDR3 covers 15 residues. V lost 3 bases and J 2 bases, leaving 13 bases between the germline ends. The CDR3 coding sequence is TGTGCCAGCTCACCCTTAGGGGGATCAAACTATGGCTACACCTTC. It specifies CASSPLGGSNYGYTF.

The genes are TRBV5-4 and TRBJ2-1, with 9 bases that match TRBD2. CDR3 length equals 16 residues. V shed 4 bases and J 7 bases; nucleotides not matched to a gene: 12. Germline V CDR1 and CDR2: SGHNT, YYREEE (reference sequence). Here the CDR3 reads CASSPPPSGILNEQFF. The CDR3 DNA is TGTGCCAGCAGCCCTCCCCCTAGCGGGATCTTGAATGAGCAGTTCTTC.

The genes are TRBV5-1 and TRBJ2-5; no definite D call. V was trimmed by 5 bases and J by 5 bases, leaving 7 bases between them. The CDR3 contains 11 residues. Germline V gives CDR1 SGHRS, CDR2 YFSETQ. As DNA, the CDR3 is TGCGCCAGCAGGAGTGGTGAGACCCAGTACTTC. This gives the protein CASRSGETQYF.

The rearrangement uses TRBV30 and TRBJ1-4, with 8 bases fitting TRBD1. The CDR3 loop spans 17 amino acids. V lost 2 bases and J lost 4; bases outside the gene matches: 12. Germline lookup yields CDR1 GTSNPN and CDR2 SVGIG (reference sequence). The DNA for the CDR3 is TGTGCCTGGAGTTCCGGACAGGGCACTTTCTTTAATGAAAAACTGTTTTTT. Translated, it gives CAWSSGQGTFFNEKLFF.

The gene calls are TRBV6-5 and TRBJ2-7; TRBD2 matches at 7 bases. The CDR3 runs to 14 residues. Trimming removed 2 bases from V and 3 bases from J; junction bases left unmatched: 4. Per germline, CDR1 MNHEY and CDR2 SVGAGI. CDR3 sequence (DNA): TGTGCCAGCAGTTACATAGCGGGTTTCTACGAGCAGTACTTC. As protein: CASSYIAGFYEQYF.

This clone is a singleton in its sample. V is TRBV30 and J is TRBJ1-6, with 10 bases aligning to TRBD1. Germline V gene sequence: CDR1 GTSNPN, CDR2 SVGIG (reference sequence). Germline trimming cut 4 bases from V and 10 bases from J; bases unmatched to any gene: 7. The CDR3 extends over 14 amino acids. Here the CDR3 reads CAWTSGTGESPLHF. CDR3 in DNA: TGTGCCTGGACCTCCGGGACAGGGGAATCACCCCTCCACTTT.

The V and J genes are TRBV5-5 and TRBJ1-1; 8 nucleotides match TRBD1. Per germline, CDR1 SGHKS and CDR2 YYEKEE (reference sequence). J gave up 1 base and V 2 bases, and 7 bases lay outside the gene matches. This CDR3 contains 16 residues. The CDR3 loop reads CASSFSGGVRNTEAFF. The CDR3 DNA reads TGTGCCAGCAGCTTTTCAGGGGGCGTCCGGAACACTGAAGCTTTCTTT.

The chain couples TRBV12-5 to TRBJ2-1; 9 nucleotides match TRBD1. Germline V lookup: CDR1 LGHNT, CDR2 FRNRAP. The ends lost 5 bases at V and 4 bases at J; junction bases unmatched: 9. This CDR3 region has 16 residues. The CDR3 region is CASGPPGQGFYNEQFF. The CDR3 coding sequence is TGTGCTAGTGGTCCGCCCGGACAGGGGTTTTACAATGAGCAGTTCTTC.

The genes are TRBV3-1 (or the pseudogene TRBV3-2) and TRBJ2-3; tentatively, D is TRBD2 (6 bases). CDR1 is LGHDT and CDR2 is YNNKEL in the germline V gene (reference sequence). CDR3 size: 13 residues. V lost 3 bases and J lost 5, with 9 bases in between. The CDR3 loop reads CASSHPAGDTQYF. CDR3 coding DNA: TGTGCCAGCAGCCATCCAGCGGGAGATACGCAGTATTTT.

The rearrangement uses TRBV4-2 and TRBJ1-4; the D is unclear. Per the germline V gene, CDR1 is LGHNA and CDR2 is YNFKEQ. The CDR3 is made up of 16 amino acids. V was cut by 0 bases and J by 8 bases, with 16 bases left in between. The CDR3 DNA follows: TGTGCCAGCAGCCAAGAGTGGGCAAACTCTTTAGAAAAACTGTTTTTT. Translated, it gives CASSQEWANSLEKLFF.

The chain carries TRBV5-1 and TRBJ1-1, with unresolved D. Germline values: CDR1 SGHRS, CDR2 YFSETQ. Trimming took off 2 bases at V and 0 bases at J, with 11 bases between the two ends. CDR3 length equals 15 residues. DNA for the CDR3: TGCGCCAGCAGCTTTCAGGCAGCAATGAACACTGAAGCTTTCTTT. It is translated as CASSFQAAMNTEAFF.

V gene TRBV30 combines with J gene TRBJ2-2, with 8 bases matching TRBD2. V lost 3 bases and J lost 4; bases outside the gene matches: 7. CDR1 GTSNPN and CDR2 SVGIG come from the germline V gene (reference sequence). The CDR3 is made up of 15 amino acids. The CDR3 DNA is TGTGCCTGGAGGTTTAGCGGGGACCGCACCGGGGAGCTGTTTTTT. Translation: CAWRFSGDRTGELFF. Filled out from reference TRBV30 and TRBJ2-2, the complete variable domain reads SQTIHQWPATLVQPVGSPLSLECTVEGTSNPNLYWYRQAAGRGLQLLFYSVGIGQISSEVPQNLSASRPQDRQFILSSKKLLLSDSGFYLCAWRFSGDRTGELFFGEGSRLTVL.

The chain combines TRBV5-1 with TRBJ1-1; D unclear. The V gene lost 5 bases and the J gene lost 1 base, with 9 bases spanning the gap. Germline V gene data show CDR1 as SGHRS and CDR2 as YFSETQ. The CDR3 runs to 13 residues. CDR3 loop: CASRPVPNTEAFF. The CDR3 bases are TGCGCCAGCAGACCGGTTCCGAACACTGAAGCTTTCTTT.

The chain recombines TRBV18 with TRBJ1-4; TRBD1 aligns across 7 bases. Germline V gene sequence: CDR1 KGHSH, CDR2 LQKENI. V gave up 4 bases and J gave up 5 bases; unmatched junction bases: 4. The CDR3 sequence is 14 residues long. Here the CDR3 reads CASSRSTGNEKLFF. The CDR3 region has the DNA TGTGCCAGCTCACGCTCGACAGGGAATGAAAAACTGTTTTTT.

The table lists this clone with a count of one. This chain connects TRBV19 to TRBJ1-1, with 7 positions matching TRBD1. This CDR3 is built from 12 residues. Unmatched junction bases numbered 7, after V lost 6 bases and J lost 9 bases. CDR1 is LNHDA, CDR2 SQIVND, per germline (reference sequence). CDR3 sequence (DNA): TGTGCCAGTAGCGAGGACAGGCGGAAAGCTTTCTTT. As protein: CASSEDRRKAFF.

This rearrangement joins TRBV19 to TRBJ2-4; no firm D call. This CDR3 is built from 17 residues. V was trimmed by 0 bases and J by 0 bases, leaving 12 bases between them. The V gene's germline CDR1 is LNHDA and CDR2 SQIVND (reference sequence). The CDR3 here is CASSIELGLVAKNIQYF. In nucleotides, the CDR3 is TGTGCCAGTAGTATAGAGCTAGGCCTGGTAGCCAAAAACATTCAGTACTTC.

The sample holds one count of this clone. This rearrangement joins TRBV29-1 to TRBJ2-5, with 11 nucleotides matching TRBD2. The junction had 10 bases not matched to a gene; V was cut back by 2 bases and J by 2 bases. Germline loops: CDR1 SQVTM, CDR2 ANQGSEA. CDR3 length equals 17 residues. The CDR3 nucleotides read TGCAGCGTTGAACCGATAACCGGGACTAGCGGACAAGAGACCCAGTACTTC. This sequence encodes CSVEPITGTSGQETQYF.